A single sample gave rise to the 9 T cell receptor beta chains below, sequenced in a study of CD8 T cells in Susac syndrome. Random hexamers were used to reverse transcribe the RNA input (about 0.5 to 1 ug). TCRdb reprocessed the immunoSEQ multiplex PCR reads with MiXCR, giving one entry per CDR3 protein. The sample carries around 180,000 distinct CDR3 sequences, nearly 97% recorded once. Sequenced sample: CD4+ T cells from PBMCs. The receptor source for this set is a human donor with multiple sclerosis.

The V and J genes are TRBV11-1 and TRBJ2-1; 14 positions agree with TRBD2. This CDR3 region has 15 residues. The germline CDR1 and CDR2 sequences are SGHAT and FQDESV (reference sequence). Trimming took 5 bases from V and 10 from J; bases not matched to a gene: 7. CDR3: CASSPTSGGAKEQFF. In DNA, the CDR3 is TGTGCCAGCAGCCCGACTAGCGGGGGGGCAAAAGAGCAGTTCTTC.

The CDR3 DNA sequence: TGTGCCTGGAGTGTACTACAAGGGATGAACACTGAAGCTTTCTTT. This translates into CAWSVLQGMNTEAFF. The chain is built from TRBV30 and TRBJ1-1; D unclear. From germline, CDR1 is GTSNPN and CDR2 SVGIG (reference sequence). The CDR3 has 15 amino acids. V shed 0 bases and J shed 0 bases, with 11 bases lying between them.

The chain uses TRBV3-1 and TRBJ2-7; 8 positions agree with TRBD1. The CDR3 covers 17 residues. Germline CDR1 LGHDT, CDR2 YNNKEL (reference sequence). Germline trimming cut 0 bases from V and 3 bases from J; bases unmatched to any gene: 10. DNA of the CDR3: TGTGCCAGCAGCCAAGAGGCTCTCGGACAGGGCATCTACGAGCAGTACTTC. Its protein product is CASSQEALGQGIYEQYF.

The chain recombines TRBV7-2 with TRBJ1-2, with 7 bases fitting TRBD1. The CDR3 is 16 amino acids. Germline V CDR1 and CDR2: SGHTA, FQGNSA. Trimming at V came to 7 bases and at J to 1 base, leaving 12 bases not matched to a gene. The CDR3 is CASTRDQTGVNYGYTF. CDR3 DNA sequence: TGTGCCAGCACCAGAGACCAAACAGGGGTTAACTATGGCTACACCTTC.

The chain employs TRBV7-9 and TRBJ2-7; D might be TRBD2 (6 bases). Germline V gives CDR1 SEHNR, CDR2 FQNEAQ (reference sequence). This CDR3 spans 15 amino acids. The germline V and J ends were trimmed by 3 bases and 6 bases, with 18 bases remaining between them. The CDR3 sequence is CASSFRGGWAAEQYF. For the CDR3, the DNA is TGTGCCAGCAGCTTTCGTGGAGGGTGGGCGGCCGAGCAGTACTTC.

This chain connects TRBV28 to TRBJ1-5; 8 nucleotides match TRBD1. CDR1 is MDHEN and CDR2 is SYDVKM in the germline V gene. The CDR3 is 15 residues long. Losses at the gene ends were 3 bases for V and 6 bases for J; bases not matched to a gene: 7. This CDR3 is CASSFMDRESQPQHF. The CDR3 DNA reads as TGTGCCAGCAGTTTCATGGACAGGGAGAGTCAGCCCCAGCATTTT.

In its sample, this clonotype was seen once. The chain has TRBV7-2 and TRBJ1-1, with D maybe TRBD1 (5 bases). The CDR3 is 12 amino acids. Trimming removed 5 bases at V and 10 bases at J, with 14 bases between. Per the germline V gene, CDR1 is SGHTA and CDR2 is FQGNSA. The CDR3 region is CASSPRGERAFF. Here the CDR3 DNA reads TGTGCCAGCAGCCCACGGGGGGAGAGAGCTTTCTTT.

The chain recombines TRBV12-3 or TRBV12-4 with TRBJ2-1; TRBD2 agrees at 14 bases. V lost 6 bases, J lost 2 bases, and 6 bases stayed unmatched. The CDR3 is 17 residues long. The CDR3: CASSIPGLAGAYNEQFF. Here the CDR3 DNA reads TGTGCCAGCAGCATCCCGGGACTAGCGGGGGCCTACAATGAGCAGTTCTTC.

The chain has TRBV20-1 and TRBJ2-1; a possible D gene is TRBD2 (5 bases). Trimming took off 3 bases at V and 8 bases at J, with 17 bases between the two ends. Germline V gives CDR1 DFQATT, CDR2 SNEGSKA (reference sequence). This CDR3 contains 14 residues. CDR3 DNA: TGCAGTGCTAGTCGAGGGTCCCTCTCCCATGAGCAGTTCTTC. It encodes CSASRGSLSHEQFF.